Listed below are T cell receptor beta chains from one sample, sequenced in a study of CD8+ T cells in alopecia areata. Here immunoSEQ multiplex PCR was the method, and the copy in TCRdb shows in-frame clones only, minus some. The sample shows some 180,000 clones, approximately 50% of them seen only once. Specimen: CD8+ T cells sorted from blood, collected between weeks 51 and 52, from a patient treated with tofacitinib. Source of these receptors: a human donor with alopecia areata. Each CDR3 is given with its conserved first and last residue. D genes are given only for firm matches. The size of a clone is reported for some rows only, either as once, few or many, or as a class for expanded clones.

V gene,D gene,clone size,J gene,CDR3 protein,CDR3 DNA
TRBV4-2,TRBD1,NA,TRBJ1-4,CASSQDRQGGNEKLFF,TGTGCCAGCAGCCAAGATCGACAGGGTGGGAATGAAAAACTGTTTTTT
TRBV4-2,NA,NA,TRBJ2-7,CASSQASGEDSYEQYF,TGTGCCAGCAGCCAAGCCTCGGGGGAAGACTCTTACGAGCAGTACTTC
TRBV4-3,NA,NA,TRBJ2-6,CASSLSTGANVLTF,TGCGCCAGCAGCCTCTCGACCGGGGCCAACGTCCTGACTTTC
TRBV7-9,TRBD2,NA,TRBJ2-1,CASSLVGKRGYNEQFF,TGTGCCAGCAGCTTAGTAGGAAAGCGGGGGTACAATGAGCAGTTCTTC
TRBV13,NA,NA,TRBJ2-5,CASSSGLGPKAQYF,TGTGCCAGCAGCTCCGGACTGGGACCCAAGGCCCAGTACTTC
TRBV29-1,NA,NA,TRBJ2-5,CSVEDQRQEMQETQYF,TGCAGCGTTGAAGATCAAAGACAGGAGATGCAAGAGACCCAGTACTTC
TRBV11-2,NA,NA,TRBJ2-5,CASSLDSYETQYF,TGTGCCAGCAGTTTGGACAGTTATGAGACCCAGTACTTC
TRBV4-1,TRBD2,few,TRBJ2-3,CASSQDGGGTTRDTQYF,TGCGCCAGCAGCCAAGACGGCGGGGGGACAACTCGGGATACGCAGTATTTT
TRBV27,NA,NA,TRBJ2-7,CASSSRVSYEQYF,TGTGCCAGCAGTAGTAGAGTCTCCTACGAGCAGTACTTC
TRBV4-3,TRBD1,few,TRBJ1-1,CASSRLTGGNTEAFF,TGCGCCAGCAGCCGGCTGACAGGGGGCAACACTGAAGCTTTCTTT
TRBV4-3,TRBD1,NA,TRBJ1-1,CASSQPGTGNTEAFF,TGCGCCAGCAGCCAACCTGGGACAGGGAACACTGAAGCTTTCTTT
TRBV5-5,TRBD1,NA,TRBJ1-5,CASSEQGFMGVPQHF,TGTGCCAGCAGCGAACAGGGGTTCATGGGTGTGCCCCAGCATTTT
TRBV23-1,NA,few,TRBJ1-5,CASSQSVQGNQPQHF,TGCGCCAGCAGTCAATCAGTCCAGGGGAATCAGCCCCAGCATTTT
TRBV6-6,NA,NA,TRBJ2-7,CASSYSPDGYEQYF,TGTGCCAGCAGTTACTCGCCAGACGGCTACGAGCAGTACTTC
TRBV27,NA,NA,TRBJ2-7,CASSLSADSSYEQYF,TGTGCCAGCAGTTTATCGGCGGACAGCTCCTACGAGCAGTACTTC
TRBV7-9,TRBD1,NA,TRBJ1-1,CASSSTGGAYTEAFF,TGTGCCAGCAGCTCGACAGGGGGCGCGTACACTGAAGCTTTCTTT
TRBV7-8,NA,NA,TRBJ2-2,CASSLDSNTGELFF,TGTGCCAGCAGCTTAGATTCAAACACCGGGGAGCTGTTTTTT
TRBV9,NA,NA,TRBJ2-2,CASSRVPKGTGELFF,TGTGCCAGCTCCCGAGTGCCTAAAGGCACCGGGGAGCTGTTTTTT
TRBV27,NA,NA,TRBJ1-2,CASSLFQRSDYGYTF,TGTGCCAGCAGTTTATTTCAGAGATCCGACTATGGCTACACCTTC
TRBV27,NA,NA,TRBJ1-1,CASSPGPGTRNTEAFF,TGTGCCAGCAGCCCCGGGCCGGGGACCAGGAACACTGAAGCTTTCTTT
TRBV11-2,TRBD1,few,TRBJ1-4,CASRLTGGNEKLFF,TGTGCCAGCAGGCTAACAGGGGGGAATGAAAAACTGTTTTTT
TRBV29-1,TRBD1,NA,TRBJ1-5,CSVGDRANQPQHF,TGCAGCGTTGGGGACAGGGCCAATCAGCCCCAGCATTTT
TRBV11-2,TRBD1,few,TRBJ1-2,CASSPTGPLYGYTF,TGTGCCAGCAGCCCGACAGGGCCTTTGTATGGCTACACCTTC
TRBV18,NA,few,TRBJ2-7,CASSPENSAYEQYF,TGTGCCAGCTCACCAGAAAACAGCGCCTACGAGCAGTACTTC
TRBV9,NA,few,TRBJ2-1,CASSVAGAPRSSYNEQFF,TGTGCCAGCAGCGTCGCAGGGGCCCCAAGAAGCTCCTACAATGAGCAGTTCTTC
TRBV19,TRBD1,NA,TRBJ1-2,CASSIVQGATAGYTF,TGTGCCAGTAGTATAGTCCAGGGGGCGACGGCCGGCTACACCTTC
TRBV27,NA,few,TRBJ1-4,CASSLTWEDEKLFF,TGTGCCAGCAGTCTGACCTGGGAGGATGAAAAACTGTTTTTT
TRBV7-2,TRBD2,NA,TRBJ2-3,CASNPLAGSEEDTQYF,TGTGCCAGCAACCCGCTAGCGGGCTCGGAGGAAGATACGCAGTATTTT
TRBV30,NA,NA,TRBJ2-3,CAWRVTSTDTQYF,TGTGCCTGGAGGGTCACTAGCACAGATACGCAGTATTTT
TRBV9,NA,NA,TRBJ2-3,CASSARVDTDTQYF,TGTGCCAGCAGCGCCCGTGTGGACACAGATACGCAGTATTTT
TRBV9,NA,NA,TRBJ2-7,CASSGDLPSYEQYF,TGTGCCAGCAGCGGTGACCTCCCTTCCTACGAGCAGTACTTC
TRBV30,NA,few,TRBJ2-5,CAWSAATGLGETQYF,TGTGCCTGGAGCGCCGCGACAGGTCTGGGGGAGACCCAGTACTTC
TRBV2,TRBD2,NA,TRBJ2-5,CASSHLGEGIVETQYF,TGTGCCAGCAGTCACCTCGGGGAGGGGATAGTTGAGACCCAGTACTTC
TRBV4-1,NA,NA,TRBJ2-1,CASSPRQGSYNEQFF,TGCGCCAGCAGCCCCCGCCAGGGTTCCTACAATGAGCAGTTCTTC
TRBV30,TRBD1,NA,TRBJ1-2,CAWSVGTGSYGYTF,TGTGCCTGGAGTGTAGGGACAGGGTCCTATGGCTACACCTTC
TRBV9,TRBD1,NA,TRBJ1-2,CASSGSRDSDLNYGYTF,TGTGCCAGCAGCGGCAGCCGGGACAGCGATCTGAACTATGGCTACACCTTC
TRBV18,TRBD1,few,TRBJ2-6,CASSPTGRQGANVLTF,TGTGCCAGCTCACCGACAGGGCGTCAAGGGGCCAACGTCCTGACTTTC
TRBV10-3,TRBD2,NA,TRBJ2-3,CAISPTGGGDTQYF,TGTGCCATCAGTCCGACAGGCGGGGGGGATACGCAGTATTTT
TRBV29-1,NA,NA,TRBJ2-1,CSVEGLGDSYNEQFF,TGCAGCGTTGAAGGTCTGGGGGACTCGTACAATGAGCAGTTCTTC
TRBV30,NA,NA,TRBJ1-6,CAWRAGNSPLHF,TGTGCCTGGAGGGCAGGCAATTCACCCCTCCACTTT
TRBV30,TRBD1,NA,TRBJ2-7,CAWSVGQVSEQYF,TGTGCCTGGAGTGTTGGACAGGTATCCGAGCAGTACTTC
TRBV27,NA,NA,TRBJ1-2,CASSSGGAAGYTF,TGTGCCAGCAGTTCCGGGGGCGCGGCTGGCTACACCTTC
TRBV6-5,NA,few,TRBJ1-1,CASSYDGNTEAFF,TGTGCCAGCAGTTACGACGGGAACACTGAAGCTTTCTTT
TRBV30,TRBD1,NA,TRBJ1-1,CAWSAGTGMTEAFF,TGTGCCTGGAGTGCCGGGACAGGGATGACTGAAGCTTTCTTT
TRBV11-3,NA,few,TRBJ1-4,CASNGEGEKLFF,TGTGCCAGCAACGGGGAGGGTGAAAAACTGTTTTTT
TRBV5-6,NA,NA,TRBJ1-6,CASSLYGDRNSPLHF,TGTGCCAGCAGCTTGTACGGGGACCGGAATTCACCCCTCCACTTT
TRBV19,NA,NA,TRBJ1-2,CASRSSLNYGYTF,TGTGCCAGTAGATCCTCGCTAAACTATGGCTACACCTTC
TRBV4-1,NA,few,TRBJ1-1,CASSQVGGTEAFF,TGCGCCAGCAGCCAAGTTGGGGGCACTGAAGCTTTCTTT
TRBV6-5,NA,few,TRBJ1-1,CASSYSMNTEAFF,TGTGCCAGCAGTTACTCCATGAACACTGAAGCTTTCTTT
TRBV10-2,TRBD2,many,TRBJ2-2,CASKGLPNTGELFF,TGCGCCAGTAAGGGACTACCGAACACCGGGGAGCTGTTTTTT
TRBV10-3,NA,few,TRBJ1-2,CAISEGRAYGYTF,TGTGCCATCAGTGAAGGAAGAGCCTATGGCTACACCTTC
TRBV30,NA,few,TRBJ1-3,CAWSSGPGSGNTIYF,TGTGCCTGGAGTTCGGGGCCTGGCTCTGGAAACACCATATATTTT
TRBV10-3,TRBD2,few,TRBJ2-3,CAISESPGLAGVLTDTQYF,TGTGCCATCAGTGAGTCCCCGGGACTAGCGGGGGTACTGACAGATACGCAGTATTTT
TRBV5-6,NA,NA,TRBJ2-7,CASSFVTGARGYEQYF,TGTGCCAGCAGCTTCGTCACAGGAGCGCGAGGCTACGAGCAGTACTTC
TRBV10-3,TRBD1,NA,TRBJ2-7,CATISRDSLYEQYF,TGTGCCACTATTTCCCGGGACAGCCTCTACGAGCAGTACTTC
TRBV7-9,NA,NA,TRBJ1-6,CASSSGTRRTLHF,TGTGCCAGCAGCTCGGGCACGAGGAGAACCCTCCACTTT
TRBV29-1,NA,NA,TRBJ2-7,CSGGAGVYEQYF,TGCAGCGGTGGTGCAGGGGTCTACGAGCAGTACTTC
TRBV4-3,TRBD1,few,TRBJ2-5,CASSQDRTGTETQYF,TGCGCCAGCAGCCAAGACCGGACAGGAACAGAGACCCAGTACTTC
TRBV27,NA,NA,TRBJ1-1,CASRNRANTEAFF,TGTGCCAGCAGGAACAGGGCGAACACTGAAGCTTTCTTT
TRBV14,NA,NA,TRBJ1-2,CASSLGHFAGYTF,TGTGCCAGCAGCCTGGGACATTTTGCTGGCTACACCTTC